The clone carrying this T cell receptor (beta chain) was found once. The sample originates from a study of blood T cell repertoires in COVID-19. As for the study in general: Sites in the United States, Italy and Spain provided acute and convalescent COVID-19 samples. PBMCs, B-cell-depleted T cells, or T cells provided the cDNA or gDNA that made up the material.

The ends were cut back, 2 bases at V and 7 bases at J, with 15 bases in the middle. CDR3 length equals 15 residues. Germline CDR1 and CDR2: MRHNA and SNTAGT. In the authors' methods: Quantification of nucleated cells was approximated via reference gene primer amplification. Assay: immunoSEQ multiplex PCR; the TCRdb copy retains only in-frame clones and omits some. V and J calls and clone size are given by that table; D and trimming were obtained from the DNA. The sample lists around 140,000 clones, about 86% occurring once. The chain joins TRBV6-4 to TRBJ2-1; no reliable D call. The sample taken for sequencing was peripheral blood. The receptor was derived from a woman aged 60-75 years with acute or convalescent COVID-19. CDR3 sequence (DNA): TGTGCCAGCAGTGACCACTCCTCGTCTCCAAATGAGCAGTTCTTC. This codes for CASSDHSSSPNEQFF.